This TCR beta chain was observed in a study of cytomegalovirus exposure and HLA in healthy donors. About the study: Among several hundred genotyped donors, around 80% fell in the Caucasian-associated ancestry cluster. Findings and limits, study-wide: In a later analysis, a missense DCLRE1C variant was linked to TCR beta V- and J-gene trimming.

PCR used 60 Vbeta primers and 13 Jbeta primers. In the authors' methods: There were about 80 million unique TCR beta chains by a later count, and around 10 million of them were shared. Profiled with immunoSEQ multiplex PCR; TCRdb holds only in-frame clones, not every one. The DNA was the basis for D and trimming; V, J and clone size are from that table. The repertoire holds 150,000 to 200,000 clones, roughly 83% seen once, with approximately 2.2% in the top ten. This clone was seen only a few times. Its antigen remains unknown. Trimming stripped 3 bases from V and 0 bases from J, with 11 bases between. Germline CDR1 and CDR2: MDHEN and SYDVKM. The length of the CDR3 is 15 residues.

Sequencing was done on a sample of PBMCs. The chain has TRBV28 and TRBJ1-1, with D perhaps matching TRBD1 (6 bases). This TCR derives from a woman aged 45-65 years in good health and CMV-seronegative. The chain's CDR3 is CASSFWDKLNTEAFF. CDR3 sequence (DNA): TGTGCCAGCAGTTTTTGGGACAAACTGAACACTGAAGCTTTCTTT.